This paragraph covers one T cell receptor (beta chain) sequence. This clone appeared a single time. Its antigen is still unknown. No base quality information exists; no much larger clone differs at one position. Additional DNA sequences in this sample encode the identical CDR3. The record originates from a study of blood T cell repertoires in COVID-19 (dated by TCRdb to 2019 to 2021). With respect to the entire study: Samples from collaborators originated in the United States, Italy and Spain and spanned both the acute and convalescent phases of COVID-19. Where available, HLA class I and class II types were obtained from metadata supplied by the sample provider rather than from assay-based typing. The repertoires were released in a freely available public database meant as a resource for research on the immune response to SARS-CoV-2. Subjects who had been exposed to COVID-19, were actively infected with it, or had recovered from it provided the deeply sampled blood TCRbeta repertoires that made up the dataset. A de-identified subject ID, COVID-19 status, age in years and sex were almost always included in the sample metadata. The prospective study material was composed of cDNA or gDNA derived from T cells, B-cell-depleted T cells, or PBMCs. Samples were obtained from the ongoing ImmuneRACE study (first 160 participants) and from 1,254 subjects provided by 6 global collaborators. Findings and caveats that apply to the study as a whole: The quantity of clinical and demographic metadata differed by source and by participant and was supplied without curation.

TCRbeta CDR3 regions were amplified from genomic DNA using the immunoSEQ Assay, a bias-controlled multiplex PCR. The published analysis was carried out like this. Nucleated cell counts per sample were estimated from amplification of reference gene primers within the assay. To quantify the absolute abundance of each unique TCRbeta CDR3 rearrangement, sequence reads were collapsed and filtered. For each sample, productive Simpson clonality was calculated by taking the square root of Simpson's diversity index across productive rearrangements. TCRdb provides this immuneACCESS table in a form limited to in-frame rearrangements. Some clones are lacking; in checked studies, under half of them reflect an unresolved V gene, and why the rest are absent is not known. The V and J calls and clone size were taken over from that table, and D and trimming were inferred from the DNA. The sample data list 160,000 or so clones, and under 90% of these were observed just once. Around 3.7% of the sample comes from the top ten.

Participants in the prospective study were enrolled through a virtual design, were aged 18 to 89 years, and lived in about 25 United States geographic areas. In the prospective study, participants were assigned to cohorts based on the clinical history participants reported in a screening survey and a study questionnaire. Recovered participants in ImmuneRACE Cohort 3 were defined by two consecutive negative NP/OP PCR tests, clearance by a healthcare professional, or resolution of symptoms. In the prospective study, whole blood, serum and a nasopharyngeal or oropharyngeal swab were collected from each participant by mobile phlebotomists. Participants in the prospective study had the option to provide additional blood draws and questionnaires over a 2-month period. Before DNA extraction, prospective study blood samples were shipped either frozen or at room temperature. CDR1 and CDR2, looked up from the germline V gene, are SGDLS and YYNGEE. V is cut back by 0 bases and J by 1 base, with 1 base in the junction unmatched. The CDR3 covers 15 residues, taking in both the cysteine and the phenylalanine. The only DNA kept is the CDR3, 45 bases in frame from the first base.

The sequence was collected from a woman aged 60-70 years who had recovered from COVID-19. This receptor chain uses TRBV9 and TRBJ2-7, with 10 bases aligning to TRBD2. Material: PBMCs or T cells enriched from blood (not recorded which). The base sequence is TGTGCCAGCAGCGTAGCTAGCGGGGGATCCTACGAGCAGTACTTC. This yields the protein CASSVASGGSYEQYF. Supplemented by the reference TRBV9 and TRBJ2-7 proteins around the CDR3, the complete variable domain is DSGVTQTPKHLITATGQRVTLRCSPRSGDLSVYWYQQSLDQGLQFLIQYYNGEERAKGNILERFSAQQFPDLHSELNLSSLELGDSALYFCASSVASGGSYEQYFGPGTRLTVT.